In its sample, the clone carrying this T cell receptor (beta chain) was seen many times. Its antigen is undetermined. TCRdb reprocessed the 5' RACE reads with MiXCR, giving one entry per CDR3 protein. The table records 7,500 to 9,500 distinct CDR3 sequences, about 2% of them present only once. The sample is drawn from a study of beta chain bispecific antibodies for T cell cancers. Expansion lasted 3 days, with either anti-CD3 antibody OKT3 or CD3/CD28 beads. Findings and caveats of the study: Most targeted TRBV signal came from the leukemia cell line cells, not normal T cells.

The V end lost 1 base, the J end lost 5 bases, and 2 bases lay between the germline ends. CDR3 length: 11 residues. Germline V gives CDR1 WSHSY, CDR2 SAAADI. This receptor was taken from a human donor in good health. Some clones in this sample may be carry-over from other donors' samples. This chain joins TRBV10-2 and TRBJ2-5, with D unresolved. The input for sequencing was T cells from a healthy donor cultured with Jurkat leukemia cells, taken from a culture containing an anti-CD19 bispecific antibody. Here the CDR3 DNA reads TGCGCCAGCAGTGAGTTTGAGACCCAGTACTTC. Its translation is CASSEFETQYF.